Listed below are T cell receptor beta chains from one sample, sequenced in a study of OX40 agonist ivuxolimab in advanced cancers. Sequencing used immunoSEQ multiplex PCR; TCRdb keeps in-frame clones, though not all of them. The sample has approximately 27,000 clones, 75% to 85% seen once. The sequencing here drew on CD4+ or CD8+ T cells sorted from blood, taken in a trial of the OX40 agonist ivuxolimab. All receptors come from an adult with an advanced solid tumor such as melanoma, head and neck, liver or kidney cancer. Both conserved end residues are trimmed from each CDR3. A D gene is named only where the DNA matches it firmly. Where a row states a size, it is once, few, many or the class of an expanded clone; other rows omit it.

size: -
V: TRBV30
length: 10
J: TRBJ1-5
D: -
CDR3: ARRVAGQPQH

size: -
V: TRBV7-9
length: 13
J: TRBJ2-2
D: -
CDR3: ASSLGHEQTGELF

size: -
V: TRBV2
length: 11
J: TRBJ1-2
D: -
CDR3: ASSDGEPYGYT

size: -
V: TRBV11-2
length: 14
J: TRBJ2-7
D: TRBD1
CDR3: ASSLVGGQGIHEQY

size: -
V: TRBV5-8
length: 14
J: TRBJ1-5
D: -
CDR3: ASSLRGDSFNQPQH

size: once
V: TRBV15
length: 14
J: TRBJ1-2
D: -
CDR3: ATSRGGAAGNYGYT

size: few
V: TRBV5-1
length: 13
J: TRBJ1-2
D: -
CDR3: ASSPGGGVNYGYT

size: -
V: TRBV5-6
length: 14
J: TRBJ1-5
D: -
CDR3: ASSLNHRKGNQPQH

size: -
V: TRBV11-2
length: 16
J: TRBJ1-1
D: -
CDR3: ASSLDLQLGAGGTEAF

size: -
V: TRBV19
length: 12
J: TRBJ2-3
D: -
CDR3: ASKTTASTDTQY

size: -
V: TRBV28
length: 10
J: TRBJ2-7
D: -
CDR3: ASKGLGDEQY

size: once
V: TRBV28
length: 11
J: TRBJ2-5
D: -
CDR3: ASSLNREGTQY

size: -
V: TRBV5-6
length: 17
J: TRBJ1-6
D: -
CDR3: ASSLARGREGSYNSPLH

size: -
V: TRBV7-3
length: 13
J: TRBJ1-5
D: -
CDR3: ASSLMGGGNQPQH

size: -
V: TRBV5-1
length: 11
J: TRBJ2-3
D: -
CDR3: ASSLGSTDTQY

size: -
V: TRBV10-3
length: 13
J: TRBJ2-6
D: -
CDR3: ASSRRSSGANVLT

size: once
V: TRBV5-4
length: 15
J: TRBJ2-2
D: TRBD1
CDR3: ASSFDPTGGNTGELF

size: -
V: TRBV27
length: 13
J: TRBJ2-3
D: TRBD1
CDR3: ASSSGQGAADTQY

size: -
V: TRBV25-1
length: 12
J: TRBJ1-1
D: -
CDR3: ASSEWGGRTEAF

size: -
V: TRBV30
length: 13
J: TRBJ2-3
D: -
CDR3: AWKLQGRSTDTQY

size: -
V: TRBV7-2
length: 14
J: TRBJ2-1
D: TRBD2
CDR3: ASSHVAGGDYNEQF

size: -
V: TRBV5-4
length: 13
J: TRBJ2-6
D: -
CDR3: ASETRGSGANVLT

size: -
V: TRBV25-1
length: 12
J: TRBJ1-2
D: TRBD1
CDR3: ASSESGTAYGYT

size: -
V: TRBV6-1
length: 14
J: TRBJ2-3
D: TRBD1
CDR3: ASSEWDRGSTDTQY

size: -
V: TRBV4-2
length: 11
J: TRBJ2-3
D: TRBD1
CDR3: ASTQQGANTQY

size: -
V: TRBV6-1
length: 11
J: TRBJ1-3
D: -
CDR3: ASSGAAGNTIY

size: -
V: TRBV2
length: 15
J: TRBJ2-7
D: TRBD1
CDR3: ASSGGLGQGRVYEQY

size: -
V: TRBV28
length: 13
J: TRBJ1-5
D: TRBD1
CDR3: ASSSRQGNNQPQH

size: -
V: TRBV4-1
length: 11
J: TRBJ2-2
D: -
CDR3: ASSQGQAGELF

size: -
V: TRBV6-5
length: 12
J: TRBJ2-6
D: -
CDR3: ASIKLSGANVLT

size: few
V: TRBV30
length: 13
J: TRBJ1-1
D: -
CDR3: AWSVGAVGNTEAF

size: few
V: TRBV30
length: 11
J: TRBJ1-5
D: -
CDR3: AWTAHRHQPQH

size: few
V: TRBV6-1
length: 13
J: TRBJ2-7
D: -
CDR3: ASKSKPGPNYEQY